This T cell receptor beta chain is from a study of T cell responses to AZD1222 COVID-19 vaccine. About the study: Second doses at about 4 or about 12 weeks were pooled. Study results and caveats: Baseline serostatus was positive in only six AZD1222 recipients. The study found vaccine-associated CD4 TCRs spanning spike, dominant at 160-218 and 743-854. The reported proportion of spike-specific TCRs targeting unmutated variant regions was nearly half.

Repertoires were generated with immunoSEQ multiplex PCR, while TCRdb's copy carries only in-frame clones and drops some. Here the sample spans approximately 92,000 clones, 91% being singletons. V lost 6 bases and J lost 3; bases outside the gene matches: 14. The CDR3 loop spans 18 amino acids. CDR1 and CDR2 from the germline V gene are MDHEN and SYDVKM. Note on this clone: The target antigen is unknown.

The sequence was collected from an adult in good health. This rearrangement joins TRBV28 to TRBJ1-2; the match to TRBD1 covers 12 bases. The sample here was peripheral blood, taken on day 0 of AZD1222 vaccination. The CDR3 spells CASSPPGTGGGLDYGYTF. As DNA, the CDR3 is TGTGCCAGCAGCCCTCCCGGGACAGGGGGCGGTTTAGACTATGGCTACACCTTC.